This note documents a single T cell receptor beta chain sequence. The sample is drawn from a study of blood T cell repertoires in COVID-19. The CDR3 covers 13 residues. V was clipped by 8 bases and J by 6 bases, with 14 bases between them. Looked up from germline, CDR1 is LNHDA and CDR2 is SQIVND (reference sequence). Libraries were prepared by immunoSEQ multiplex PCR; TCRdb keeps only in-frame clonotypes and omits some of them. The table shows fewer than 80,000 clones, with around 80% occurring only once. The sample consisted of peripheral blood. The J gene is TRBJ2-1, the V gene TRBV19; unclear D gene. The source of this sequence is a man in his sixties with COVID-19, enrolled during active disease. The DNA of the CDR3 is TGTGCCAGTCGTCCGTATAGCAGCAATGAGCAGTTCTTC. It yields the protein CASRPYSSNEQFF.